This T cell receptor (beta chain) came from a study of T cells in Graves' hyperthyroidism and ophthalmopathy. Study-wide results and limits: Most thyroid clonotypes expanded above 0.001 appeared in blood too. A model using 13 V-J features told ophthalmopathy apart from stable hyperthyroidism.

Germline CDR1 DFQATT, CDR2 SNEGSKA (reference sequence). Trimming at V came to 6 bases and at J to 5 bases, leaving 6 bases not matched to a gene. The CDR3 has 14 amino acids. PBMCs were derived from under 13 ml fresh peripheral blood. In this sample, this clonotype turned up many times. The antigen remains undetermined. The TCR beta CDR3 regions underwent amplification using RNA transcripts as the source. First-round RT-PCR of the TCR CDR3 relied on the HTBI primer set. TCRdb passed the multiplex PCR reads through MiXCR, listing each CDR3 protein once. The sample has about 360,000 distinct CDR3 sequences, under 15% seen once.

Sequenced: blood. The TCR was taken from a woman under 30 with Graves' hyperthyroidism. The chain links TRBV20-1 to TRBJ2-7; 14 nucleotides agree with TRBD2. CDR3 sequence (DNA): TGCAGTGCGAGACTAGCGGGAGGGTACGACGAGCAGTACTTC. Its translation: CSARLAGGYDEQYF.